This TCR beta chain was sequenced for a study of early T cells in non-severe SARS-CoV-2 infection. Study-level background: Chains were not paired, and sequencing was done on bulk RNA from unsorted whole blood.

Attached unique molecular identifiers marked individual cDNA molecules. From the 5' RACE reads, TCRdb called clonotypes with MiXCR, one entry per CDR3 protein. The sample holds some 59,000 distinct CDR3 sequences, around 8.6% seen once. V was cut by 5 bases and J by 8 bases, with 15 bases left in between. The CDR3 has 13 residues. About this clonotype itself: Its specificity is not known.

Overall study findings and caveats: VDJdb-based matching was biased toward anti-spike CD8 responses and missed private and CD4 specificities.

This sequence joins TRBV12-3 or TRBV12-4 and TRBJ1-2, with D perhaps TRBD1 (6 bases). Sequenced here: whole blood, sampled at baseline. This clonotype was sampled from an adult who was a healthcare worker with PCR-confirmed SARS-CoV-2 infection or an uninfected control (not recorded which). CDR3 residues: CASSPTGTRGYTF. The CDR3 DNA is TGTGCCAGCAGTCCCACAGGGACGAGAGGCTACACCTTC.